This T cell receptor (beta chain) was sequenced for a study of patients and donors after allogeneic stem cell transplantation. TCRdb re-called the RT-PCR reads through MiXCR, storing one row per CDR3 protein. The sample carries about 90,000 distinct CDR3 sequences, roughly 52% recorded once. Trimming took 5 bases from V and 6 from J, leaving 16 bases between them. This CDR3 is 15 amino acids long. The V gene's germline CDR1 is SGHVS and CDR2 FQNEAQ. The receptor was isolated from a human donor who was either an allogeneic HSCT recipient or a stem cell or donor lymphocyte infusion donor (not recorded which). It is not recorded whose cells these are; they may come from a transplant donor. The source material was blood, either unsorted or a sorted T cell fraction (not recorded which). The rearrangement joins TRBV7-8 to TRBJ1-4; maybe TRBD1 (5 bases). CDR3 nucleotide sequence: TGTGCCAGCAGCCCTAGGGGCGGGTTAGATGAAAAACTGTTTTTT. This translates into CASSPRGGLDEKLFF. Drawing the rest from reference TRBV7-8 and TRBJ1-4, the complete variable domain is GAGVSQSPRYKVAKRGQDVALRCDPISGHVSLFWYQQALGQGPEFLTYFQNEAQLDKSGLPSDRFFAERPEGSVSTLKIQRTQQEDSAVYLCASSPRGGLDEKLFFGSGTQLSVL.